This entry features one T cell receptor (beta chain) sequence. Only in-frame clones appear in the TCRdb table, and some are missing; sequencing was by immunoSEQ multiplex PCR. The table records a few hundred thousand clones, roughly nine tenths of them present only once. This specimen belongs to a study of blood T cell repertoires in COVID-19. Trimming took 0 bases from V and 5 from J; bases not matched to a gene: 5. This CDR3 region has 16 residues. Per germline, CDR1 LNHNV and CDR2 YYDKDF (reference sequence). Specimen: PBMCs or T cells enriched from blood (not recorded which). The receptor's source is a woman in her twenties or thirties who had recovered from COVID-19. The chain employs TRBV15 and TRBJ2-1; TRBD2 aligns across 9 bases. The DNA for the CDR3 is TGTGCCACCAGCAGAGATCTGGCTAGCGGGAACAATGAGCAGTTCTTC. Translation: CATSRDLASGNNEQFF.